This T cell receptor (beta chain) was identified in a study of blood T cell repertoires in COVID-19. Looking at the study overall: COVID-19 samples, acute and convalescent, were from the United States, Italy and Spain.

CDR1 is SGHTS and CDR2 is YDEGEE in the germline V gene. Trimming removed 1 base from V and 8 bases from J, with 18 bases in between. The CDR3 sequence is 16 residues long. Authors' methods: Amplification of reference gene primers provided the estimated nucleated cell counts. Only in-frame clones appear in the TCRdb table, and some are missing; sequencing was by immunoSEQ multiplex PCR. V, J and clone size were drawn from that table, and D and trimming were deduced from the DNA. Of more than 150,000 clones listed, roughly 80% are singletons. The sample comprised peripheral blood. The receptor was isolated from a human donor in a cohort sampled during active COVID-19. V usage is TRBV5-8 and J usage is TRBJ2-2; D might be TRBD2 (6 bases). The CDR3 spells CASSLYSGGAPGELFF. The DNA of the CDR3 is TGTGCCAGCAGCTTGTACAGCGGAGGGGCCCCTGGGGAGCTGTTTTTT.